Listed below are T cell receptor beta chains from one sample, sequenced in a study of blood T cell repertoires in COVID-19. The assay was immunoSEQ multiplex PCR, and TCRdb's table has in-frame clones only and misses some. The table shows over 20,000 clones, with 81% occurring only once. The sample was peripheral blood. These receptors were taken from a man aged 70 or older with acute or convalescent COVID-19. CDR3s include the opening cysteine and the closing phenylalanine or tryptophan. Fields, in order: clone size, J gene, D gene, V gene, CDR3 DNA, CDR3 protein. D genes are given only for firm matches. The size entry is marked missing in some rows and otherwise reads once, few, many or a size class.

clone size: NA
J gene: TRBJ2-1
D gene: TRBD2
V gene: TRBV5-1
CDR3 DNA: TGCGCCAGCAGCCGACTAGCGGGAGAAAACGAGCAGTTCTTC
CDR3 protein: CASSRLAGENEQFF

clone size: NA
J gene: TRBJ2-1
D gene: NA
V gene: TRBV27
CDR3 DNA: TGTGCCAGCAGTTTAATGGGACATGGGTTAAATGAGCAGTTCTTC
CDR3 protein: CASSLMGHGLNEQFF

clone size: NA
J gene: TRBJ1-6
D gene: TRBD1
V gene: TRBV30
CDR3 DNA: TGTGCCTGGAGAGGCGGGACAGGGGGTAATTCACCCCTCCACTTT
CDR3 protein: CAWRGGTGGNSPLHF

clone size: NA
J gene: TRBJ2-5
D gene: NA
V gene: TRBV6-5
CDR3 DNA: TGTGCCAGCAGTTACGGTAACAGGCTGACCCAAGAGACCCAGTACTTC
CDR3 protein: CASSYGNRLTQETQYF

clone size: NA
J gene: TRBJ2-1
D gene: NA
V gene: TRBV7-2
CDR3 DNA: TGTGCCAGCAGCTTATACAGCTCCTACAATGAGCAGTTCTTC
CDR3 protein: CASSLYSSYNEQFF

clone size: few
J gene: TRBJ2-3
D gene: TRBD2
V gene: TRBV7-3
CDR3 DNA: TGTGCCAGCAGAGATAGCGGGGGGGCCGGCACAGATACGCAGTATTTT
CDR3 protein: CASRDSGGAGTDTQYF

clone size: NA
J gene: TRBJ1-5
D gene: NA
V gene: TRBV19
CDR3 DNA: TGTGCCAGTAACCACCAACGATTACAGGGTTCGGATCAGCCCCAGCATTTT
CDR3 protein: CASNHQRLQGSDQPQHF

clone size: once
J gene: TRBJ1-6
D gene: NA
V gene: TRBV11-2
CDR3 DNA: TGTGCCAGCAGCGCCCCCGGGTCCTATAATTCACCCCTCCACTTT
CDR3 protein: CASSAPGSYNSPLHF

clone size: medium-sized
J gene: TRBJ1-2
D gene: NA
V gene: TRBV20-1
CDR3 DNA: TGCAGTGCTCCCACGGAGCATGGCTACACCTTC
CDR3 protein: CSAPTEHGYTF

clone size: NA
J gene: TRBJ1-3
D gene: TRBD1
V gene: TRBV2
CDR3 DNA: TGTGCCAGCAGAAGGGGGGGACAGGGATTTTCTGGAAACACCATATATTTT
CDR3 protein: CASRRGGQGFSGNTIYF

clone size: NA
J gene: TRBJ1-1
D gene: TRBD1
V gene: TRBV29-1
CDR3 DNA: TGCAGCGTCATTTATAGACAGGGTTTGAACACTGAAGCTTTCTTT
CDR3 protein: CSVIYRQGLNTEAFF

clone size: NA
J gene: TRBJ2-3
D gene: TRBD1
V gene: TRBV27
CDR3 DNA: TGTGCCAGCCTCTCGAGGGGGCTTTCAGATACGCAGTATTTT
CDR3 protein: CASLSRGLSDTQYF

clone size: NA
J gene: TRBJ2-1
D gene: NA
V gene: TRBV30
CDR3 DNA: TGTGCCTGGCAATTAGGGGGTAATGAGCAGTTCTTC
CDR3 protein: CAWQLGGNEQFF

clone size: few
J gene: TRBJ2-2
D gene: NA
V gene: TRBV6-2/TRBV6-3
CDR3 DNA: TGTGCCAGCAGTAGCGGAGCGAACACCGGGGAGCTGTTTTTT
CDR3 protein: CASSSGANTGELFF

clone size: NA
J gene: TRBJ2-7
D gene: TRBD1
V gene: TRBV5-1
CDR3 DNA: TGCGCCAGCAGCTCGGATTTGACAGGGACCGACGAGCAGTACTTC
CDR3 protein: CASSSDLTGTDEQYF

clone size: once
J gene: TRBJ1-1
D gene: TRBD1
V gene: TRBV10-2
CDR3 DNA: TGCGCCAGCACTCAGGGGGCTGAAGCTTTCTTT
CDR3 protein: CASTQGAEAFF

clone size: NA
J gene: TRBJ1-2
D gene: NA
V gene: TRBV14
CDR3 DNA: TGTGCCAGCAGCCAAGATCTCGGGGACTATGGCTACACCTTC
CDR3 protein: CASSQDLGDYGYTF

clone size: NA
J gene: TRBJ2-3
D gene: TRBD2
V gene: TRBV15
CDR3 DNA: TGTGCCACCAGCAGAGATCCGTCTAGCGGGAGTAAATGGAATACGCAGTATTTT
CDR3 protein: CATSRDPSSGSKWNTQYF

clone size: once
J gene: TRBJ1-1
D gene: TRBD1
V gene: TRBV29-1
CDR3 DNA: TGCAGCGTTGACCAGTCGGGACAGGGGGTCGAAGCTTTCTTT
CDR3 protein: CSVDQSGQGVEAFF

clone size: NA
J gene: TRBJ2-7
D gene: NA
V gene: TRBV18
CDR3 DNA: TGTGCCAGCTCACCACCGGGGCAGGGGATGTCCTACGAGCAGTACTTC
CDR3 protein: CASSPPGQGMSYEQYF

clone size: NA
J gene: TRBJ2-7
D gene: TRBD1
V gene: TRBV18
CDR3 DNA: TGTGCCAGCTCACTACAAAAAATTGGGCAGGGGGTTTACGAGCAGTACTTC
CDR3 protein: CASSLQKIGQGVYEQYF

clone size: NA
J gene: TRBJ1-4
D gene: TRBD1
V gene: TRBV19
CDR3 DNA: TGTGCCAGTAGGGTTGGACAGGCAACTAATGAAAAACTGTTTTTT
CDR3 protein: CASRVGQATNEKLFF

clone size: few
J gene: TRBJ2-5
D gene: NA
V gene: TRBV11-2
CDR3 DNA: TGTGCCAGCAGCTTAGATGGGGCTCGGAGGGGCCGGCGGTACCAAGAGACCCAGTACTTC
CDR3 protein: CASSLDGARRGRRYQETQYF

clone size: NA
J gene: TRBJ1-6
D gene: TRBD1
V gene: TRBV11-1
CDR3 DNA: TGTGCCAGCAGCTGGGACAGTTATAATTCACCCCTCCACTTT
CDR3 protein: CASSWDSYNSPLHF

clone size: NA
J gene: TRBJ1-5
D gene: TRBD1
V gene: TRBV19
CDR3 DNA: TGTGCCAGTAGTACAAGACAGTCCCAGGGGGCCCAGCATTTT
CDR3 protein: CASSTRQSQGAQHF

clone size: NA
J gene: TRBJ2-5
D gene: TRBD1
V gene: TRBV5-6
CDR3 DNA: TGTGCCAGCAGCGGGGGACAGGCGGAAGAGACCCAGTACTTC
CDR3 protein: CASSGGQAEETQYF